This TCR beta chain emerged from a study of vaccination and CD4 T cells after COVID-19. Study-level background: Post-COVID specimens were obtained a median 101 days after diagnosis (range 35 to 161). Study findings and constraints: Reactive clone data from convalescent patients indicated a median of about 86% appearing only post-vaccination.

Sequencing of DNA taken from cultured CD4+ T cells relied on the Oncomine TCR Beta short-read assay. Genomic DNA was isolated from cultured CD4+ T cells. In TCRdb, the PCR reads were re-called with MiXCR into one record per CDR3 protein. Here the sample spans several thousand distinct CDR3 sequences, over 30% being singletons. Stated treatment: approximately 10-day PBMC culture with coronavirus spike peptide pools or control peptides (ViraFEST assay). Collection of the unexposed donor's CD4+ T cells took place before the COVID-19 pandemic (2011-2018). Where cell yield allowed, unexposed-donor CD4+ T cells were probed with SARS-CoV-2 S/N and four cold-coronavirus spikes. V shed 10 bases and J shed 0 bases, with 16 bases lying between them. The germline CDR1 and CDR2 sequences are SNHLY and FYNNEI. This CDR3 is 15 amino acids long. In this sample, this clonotype turned up a few times. Its antigen is currently unknown.

This TCR came from a human donor in good health. The sequenced sample was CD4+ T cells from blood, cultured in vitro. The rearrangement links TRBV2 to TRBJ2-1; TRBD1 or TRBD2 may be the D gene (6 bases each). The CDR3 DNA reads as TGTGCCACTCCCTGGGGGGCCGTCTCCTACAATGAGCAGTTCTTC. This sequence encodes CATPWGAVSYNEQFF.